This T cell receptor beta chain was identified during a study of blood T cells in healthy people across ages. For the second PCR, which ran for roughly 7 to 11 cycles, a sample-barcoded 5' primer and a J-beta primer mix were used. In TCRdb, the 5' RACE reads were re-called with MiXCR into one record per CDR3 protein. The sample shows about 1.5 million distinct CDR3 sequences, 35% to 45% of them seen only once. A word on this clonotype: Its antigen is not known.

The ends lost 7 bases at V and 2 bases at J; junction bases unmatched: 7. The CDR3 runs 14 residues. CDR1 is SNHLY, CDR2 FYNNEI, per germline. General study points: With age, beta diversity per million T cells declined roughly linearly, significantly by 40.

Sequenced material: blood. V is TRBV2 and J is TRBJ2-7, with 8 bases matching TRBD2. The source of this sequence is a woman under 30 in good health. The CDR3 region is CASTSGLITYEQYF. CDR3 nucleotide sequence: TGTGCCAGCACTAGCGGGTTGATAACCTACGAGCAGTACTTC.